This T cell receptor beta chain comes out of a study of blood T cell repertoires in COVID-19. Study in general: Sample material is recorded as cDNA or gDNA derived from T cells, B-cell-depleted T cells, or PBMCs.

In the original processing: Scientists estimated how many nucleated cells there were by amplifying reference gene primers. TCRdb's table, derived via immunoSEQ multiplex PCR, lists solely in-frame clones and lacks some. V and J calls and clone size come straight from that table; D and trimming were deduced from the DNA. The sample gives over 250,000 clones, 85% to 90% of which show up once; 8.8% is in the top ten. With 3 bases clipped from V and 3 bases from J, the junction kept 6 bases outside the gene matches. Germline CDR1 and CDR2: SNHLY and FYNNEI. CDR3 length equals 15 residues. Everyone who took part was roughly 18 to 89 years old, and they came from 24 US areas. Clinical histories supplied by participants themselves formed the basis of cohort assignment.

This TCR derives from a man aged 35 to 55 who had recovered from COVID-19. The genes are TRBV2 and TRBJ2-3; 7 positions match TRBD2. The material sequenced was PBMCs or T cells enriched from blood (not recorded which). The CDR3 region is CASSDWQGGTDTQYF. CDR3 bases: TGTGCCAGCAGTGACTGGCAGGGAGGGACAGATACGCAGTATTTT.